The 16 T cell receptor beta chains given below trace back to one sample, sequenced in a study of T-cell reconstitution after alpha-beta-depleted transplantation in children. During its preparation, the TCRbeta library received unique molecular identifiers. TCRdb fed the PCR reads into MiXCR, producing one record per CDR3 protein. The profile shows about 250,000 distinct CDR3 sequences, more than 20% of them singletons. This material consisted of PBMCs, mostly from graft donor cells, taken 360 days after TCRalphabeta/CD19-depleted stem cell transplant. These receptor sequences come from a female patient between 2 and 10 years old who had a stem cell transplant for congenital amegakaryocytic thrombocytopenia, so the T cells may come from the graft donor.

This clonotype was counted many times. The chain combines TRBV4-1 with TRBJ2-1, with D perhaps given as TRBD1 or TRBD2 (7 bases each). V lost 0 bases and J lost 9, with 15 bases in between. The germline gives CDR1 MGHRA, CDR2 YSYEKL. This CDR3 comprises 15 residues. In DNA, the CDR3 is TGCGCCAGCAGCCAAGATAGGGAGGGGGCTGGTGAGCAGTTCTTC. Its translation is CASSQDREGAGEQFF.

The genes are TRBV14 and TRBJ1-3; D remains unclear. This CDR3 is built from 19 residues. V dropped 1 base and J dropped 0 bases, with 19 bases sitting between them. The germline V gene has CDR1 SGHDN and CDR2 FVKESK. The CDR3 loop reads CASSQGRRGEASSGNTIYF. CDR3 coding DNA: TGTGCCAGCAGCCAAGGCCGGCGCGGTGAAGCGAGCTCTGGAAACACCATATATTTT.

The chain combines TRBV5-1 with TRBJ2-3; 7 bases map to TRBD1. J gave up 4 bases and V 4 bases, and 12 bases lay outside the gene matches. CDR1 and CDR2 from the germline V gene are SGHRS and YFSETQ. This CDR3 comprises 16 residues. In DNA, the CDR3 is TGCGCCAGCAGCGTGGGGGACAGCGGCCCTCCAGATACGCAGTATTTT. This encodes CASSVGDSGPPDTQYF.

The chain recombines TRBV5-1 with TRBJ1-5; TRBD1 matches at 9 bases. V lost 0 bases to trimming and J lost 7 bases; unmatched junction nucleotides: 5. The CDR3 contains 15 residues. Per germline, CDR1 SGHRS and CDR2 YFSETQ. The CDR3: CASSLGQGVGQPQHF. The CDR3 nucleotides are TGCGCCAGCAGCTTGGGACAGGGGGTAGGACAGCCCCAGCATTTT. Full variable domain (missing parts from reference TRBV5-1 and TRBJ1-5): KAGVTQTPRYLIKTRGQQVTLSCSPISGHRSVSWYQQTPGQGLQFLFEYFSETQRNKGNFPGRFSGRQFSNSRSEMNVSTLELGDSALYLCASSLGQGVGQPQHFGDGTRLSIL.

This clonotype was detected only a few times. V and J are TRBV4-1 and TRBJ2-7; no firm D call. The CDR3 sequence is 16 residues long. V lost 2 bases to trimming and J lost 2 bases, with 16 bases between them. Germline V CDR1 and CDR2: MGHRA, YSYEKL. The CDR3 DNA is TGCGCCAGCAGCCAACCGCAACTTCGAAGTACCTACGAGCAGTACTTC. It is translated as CASSQPQLRSTYEQYF.

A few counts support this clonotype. CDR3 sequence reads: CASSRPTLSTGELFF. The CDR3 nucleotides read TGTGCCAGCAGCCGACCGACTCTTTCCACCGGGGAGCTGTTTTTT. The chain joins TRBV3-1 to TRBJ2-2; D call uncertain. The V end was cut by 4 bases, the J end by 4 bases, with 13 bases between. The germline V gene encodes CDR1 LGHDT and CDR2 YNNKEL (reference sequence). The CDR3 contains 15 residues.

In nucleotides, the CDR3 is TGCGCCAGCAGCTACCAGGGGGAAACAGATACGCAGTATTTT. Protein product: CASSYQGETDTQYF. The gene calls are TRBV5-1 and TRBJ2-3, with 7 bases fitting TRBD1. With V trimmed by 3 bases and J by 3 bases, 4 bases remained unmatched. From germline, CDR1 is SGHRS and CDR2 YFSETQ. This CDR3 is 14 amino acids long.

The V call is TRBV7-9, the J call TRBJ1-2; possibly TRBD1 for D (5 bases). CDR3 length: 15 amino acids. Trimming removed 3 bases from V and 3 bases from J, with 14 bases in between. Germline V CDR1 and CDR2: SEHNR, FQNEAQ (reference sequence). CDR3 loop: CASSFGAERHYGYTF. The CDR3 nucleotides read TGTGCCAGCAGCTTCGGGGCAGAGCGCCACTATGGCTACACCTTC.

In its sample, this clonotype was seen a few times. In nucleotides, the CDR3 is TGTGCCAGCAGCCGTCGACTAGCGGAAGAGACCCAGTACTTC. Translating it yields CASSRRLAEETQYF. The chain combines TRBV7-2 with TRBJ2-5; 9 bases fit TRBD2. Germline CDR1 and CDR2: SGHTA and FQGNSA. The V segment lost 5 bases and the J segment 3 bases; nucleotides outside the gene matches: 4. This CDR3 has 14 residues.

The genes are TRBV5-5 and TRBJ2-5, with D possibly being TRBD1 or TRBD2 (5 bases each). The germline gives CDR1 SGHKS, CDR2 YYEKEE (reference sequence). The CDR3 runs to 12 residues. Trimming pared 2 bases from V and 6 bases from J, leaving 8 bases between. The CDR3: CASSFEGQTQYF. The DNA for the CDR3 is TGTGCCAGCAGCTTCGAGGGGCAGACCCAGTACTTC.

The CDR3 DNA reads TGTGCCACCAGTGATTTGAAGGGAGTAGAGTCCAACGAGCAGTACTTC. Protein sequence: CATSDLKGVESNEQYF. The chain combines TRBV24-1 with TRBJ2-7; D may be TRBD2 (5 bases). Trimming took off 0 bases at V and 5 bases at J, with 16 bases between the two ends. CDR3 length: 16 residues. The germline V gene has CDR1 KGHDR and CDR2 SFDVKD.

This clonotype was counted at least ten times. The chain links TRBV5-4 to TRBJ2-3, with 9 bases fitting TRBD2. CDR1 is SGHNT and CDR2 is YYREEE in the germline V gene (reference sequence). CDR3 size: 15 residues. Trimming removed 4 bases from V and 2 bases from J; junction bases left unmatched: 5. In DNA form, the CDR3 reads TGTGCCAGCAGCCCCACTAGCGGGTTCACAGATACGCAGTATTTT. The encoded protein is CASSPTSGFTDTQYF.

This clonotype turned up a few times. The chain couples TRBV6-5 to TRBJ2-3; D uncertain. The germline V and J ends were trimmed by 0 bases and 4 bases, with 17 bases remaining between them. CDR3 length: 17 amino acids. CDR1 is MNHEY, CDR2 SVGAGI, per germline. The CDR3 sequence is CASSYSSPRVGSDTQYF. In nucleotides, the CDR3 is TGTGCCAGCAGTTACTCGAGCCCACGAGTCGGGTCAGATACGCAGTATTTT.

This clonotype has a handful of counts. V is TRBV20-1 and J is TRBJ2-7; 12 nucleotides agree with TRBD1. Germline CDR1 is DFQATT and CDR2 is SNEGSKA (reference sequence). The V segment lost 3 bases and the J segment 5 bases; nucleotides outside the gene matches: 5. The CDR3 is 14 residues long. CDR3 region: CSARAGTGGHEQYF. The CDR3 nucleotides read TGCAGTGCTAGGGCCGGGACAGGGGGCCACGAGCAGTACTTC.

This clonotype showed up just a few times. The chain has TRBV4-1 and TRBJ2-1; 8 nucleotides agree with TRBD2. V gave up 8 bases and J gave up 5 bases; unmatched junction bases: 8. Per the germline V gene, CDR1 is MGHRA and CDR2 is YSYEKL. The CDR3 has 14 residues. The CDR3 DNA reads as TGCGCCAGCGATCGGGGGGGAATTAACAATGAGCAGTTCTTC. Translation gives CASDRGGINNEQFF.

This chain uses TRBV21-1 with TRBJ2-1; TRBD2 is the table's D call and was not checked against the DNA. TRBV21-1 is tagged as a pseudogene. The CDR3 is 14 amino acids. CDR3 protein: CASSKGLAGNEQFF. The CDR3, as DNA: TGTGCCAGCAGCAAAGGACTAGCGGGAAATGAGCAGTTCTTC.